This passage covers 25 T cell receptor beta chains from one sample sequenced in a study of siplizumab effects on memory and regulatory T cells. TCRdb's table, derived via immunoSEQ multiplex PCR, lists solely in-frame clones and lacks some. The sample shows about 64,000 clones, just over 95% of them seen only once. Material for sequencing was naive CD8+ T cells sorted from blood. The receptors were gathered from a human donor in good health.

This CDR3 is CASRPAWDQPQHF. CDR3 DNA: TGTGCCAGCAGACCCGCCTGGGATCAGCCCCAGCATTTT. The chain is built from TRBV6-5 and TRBJ1-5; D not certain. Between the trimmed V and J ends, which lost 6 bases and 5 bases, there was a span of 11 bases. Germline V gene data show CDR1 as MNHEY and CDR2 as SVGAGI. The CDR3 runs to 13 residues.

The table lists this clone with a count of one. The chain employs TRBV2 and TRBJ2-5, with TRBD2 as a possible D gene (6 bases). CDR1 and CDR2 from the germline V gene are SNHLY and FYNNEI. This CDR3 region has 13 residues. The V end lost 3 bases, the J end lost 5 bases, and 10 bases lay between the germline ends. The CDR3 loop is CASSEMEGETQYF. As DNA, the CDR3 is TGTGCCAGCAGTGAGATGGAGGGGGAGACCCAGTACTTC.

The J gene is TRBJ2-7, the V gene TRBV6-1; D unclear. CDR3 length: 14 residues. The germline CDR1 and CDR2 sequences are MNHNS and SASEGT. Trimming cost V 5 bases and J 2 bases, with 13 bases left between them. CDR3 loop: CASSPDTATYEQYF. The CDR3 nucleotides are TGTGCCAGCAGTCCCGACACGGCTACCTACGAGCAGTACTTC.

The DNA of the CDR3 is TGTGCCAGTAGGTTAGGGTCCACTGAAGCTTTCTTT. Translating it yields CASRLGSTEAFF. The chain has TRBV19 and TRBJ1-1; D remains unclear. Germline V lookup: CDR1 LNHDA, CDR2 SQIVND (reference sequence). V was cut by 6 bases and J by 4 bases, with 9 bases left in between. There are 12 residues in the CDR3.

V and J are TRBV7-1 and TRBJ1-2; 7 bases align to TRBD1. TRBV7-1 is labeled an ORF, and its function is uncertain. CDR3 length: 13 amino acids. Trimming cost V 6 bases and J 0 bases; bases outside gene matches: 1. Here the CDR3 reads CASSGQANYGYTF. CDR3 nucleotide sequence: TGTGCCAGCAGTGGACAGGCTAACTATGGCTACACCTTC.

V usage is TRBV5-6 and J usage is TRBJ2-3; no reliable D call. Germline V gene sequence: CDR1 SGHDT, CDR2 YYEEEE. V gave up 2 bases and J gave up 3 bases, with 10 bases separating them. The CDR3 extends over 14 amino acids. The CDR3 DNA follows: TGTGCCAGCAGCTTACCGGGTGGGACAGATACGCAGTATTTT. Protein: CASSLPGGTDTQYF.

The V and J genes are TRBV5-6 and TRBJ2-1, with 9 bases that match TRBD1. The CDR3 consists of 13 residues. V lost 4 bases and J lost 8; bases outside the gene matches: 4. From germline, CDR1 is SGHDT and CDR2 YYEEEE. The CDR3 DNA sequence: TGTGCCAGCAGCCGACAGGGGGTCGATGAGCAGTTCTTC. It yields the protein CASSRQGVDEQFF. The full variable domain, in which reference TRBV5-6 and TRBJ2-1 provide the parts outside the CDR3, is DAGVTQSPTHLIKTRGQQVTLRCSPKSGHDTVSWYQQALGQGPQFIFQYYEEEERQRGNFPDRFSGHQFPNYSSELNVNALLLGDSALYLCASSRQGVDEQFFGPGTRLTVL.

J is TRBJ2-2 and V is TRBV5-1; TRBD1 agrees at 7 bases. Germline V gene lookup returns CDR1 SGHRS and CDR2 YFSETQ. The junction had 2 bases not matched to a gene; V was cut back by 4 bases and J by 5 bases. The CDR3 is 13 residues long. The chain's CDR3 is CASSETGTGELFF. The CDR3 DNA reads as TGCGCCAGCAGCGAGACAGGGACCGGGGAGCTGTTTTTT. Together with reference TRBV5-1 and TRBJ2-2, the CDR3 gives the full variable domain: KAGVTQTPRYLIKTRGQQVTLSCSPISGHRSVSWYQQTPGQGLQFLFEYFSETQRNKGNFPGRFSGRQFSNSRSEMNVSTLELGDSALYLCASSETGTGELFFGEGSRLTVL.

The V gene is TRBV4-1, the J gene TRBJ1-1; D is uncertain. The germline V and J ends were trimmed by 0 bases and 7 bases, with 12 bases remaining between them. The CDR3 runs to 14 residues. Germline-derived CDR1 and CDR2 are MGHRA and YSYEKL. The CDR3 nucleotides are TGCGCCAGCAGCCAAGATCAAATGGAAGTTGAAGCTTTCTTT. Encoded protein: CASSQDQMEVEAFF.

This chain connects TRBV6-5 to TRBJ2-3, with D perhaps TRBD1 or TRBD2 (6 bases each). This CDR3 contains 14 residues. The ends were cut back, 6 bases at V and 7 bases at J, with 17 bases in the middle. Germline V CDR1 and CDR2: MNHEY, SVGAGI. This CDR3 is CASSWGAGGYTQYF. The CDR3 nucleotides are TGTGCCAGCAGCTGGGGGGCGGGCGGTTATACGCAGTATTTT.

This chain uses TRBV5-8 with TRBJ1-1; possible D gene TRBD1, 5 bases. Trimming stripped 1 base from V and 1 base from J, with 11 bases between. The CDR3 spans 15 residues. In germline, CDR1 is SGHTS, CDR2 YDEGEE. Written as DNA, the CDR3 is TGTGCCAGCAGCTTGTATGGGGGTGGGAACACTGAAGCTTTCTTT. This codes for CASSLYGGGNTEAFF. The whole variable domain, filled in from reference TRBV5-8 and TRBJ1-1, reads EAGVTQSPTHLIKTRGQQATLRCSPISGHTSVYWYQQALGLGLQFLLWYDEGEERNRGNFPPRFSGRQFPNYSSELNVNALELEDSALYLCASSLYGGGNTEAFFGQGTRLTVV.

V gene TRBV28 combines with J gene TRBJ1-5, with 7 bases that match TRBD1. The V gene end was trimmed by 6 bases and the J gene end by 7 bases; junction bases not matched to a gene: 9. Germline lookup yields CDR1 MDHEN and CDR2 SYDVKM. The CDR3 sequence is 14 residues long. This CDR3 is CASRRQGLGQPQHF. The CDR3 nucleotides are TGTGCCAGCAGGCGACAGGGTCTAGGACAGCCCCAGCATTTT.

The V gene is TRBV20-1, the J gene TRBJ2-7; D is unclear. Germline values: CDR1 DFQATT, CDR2 SNEGSKA (reference sequence). The CDR3 loop spans 11 amino acids. Between the trimmed V and J ends, which lost 1 base and 3 bases, there was a span of 4 bases. CDR3 sequence (DNA): TGCAGTGCTAGAGTCCTCTACGAGCAGTACTTC. Amino acid sequence: CSARVLYEQYF.

This rearrangement joins TRBV5-6 to TRBJ1-1; D possibly corresponds to TRBD1 (6 bases). In germline, CDR1 is SGHDT, CDR2 YYEEEE. V gave up 5 bases and J gave up 4 bases, with 18 bases separating them. The CDR3 extends over 15 amino acids. The CDR3 loop reads CASRILTGRITEAFF. The CDR3 DNA is TGTGCCAGCAGGATATTGACAGGAAGAATCACTGAAGCTTTCTTT.

The chain uses TRBV28 and TRBJ2-2, with TRBD2 identical over 9 bases. Germline assignment: CDR1 MDHEN and CDR2 SYDVKM. V lost 7 bases to trimming and J lost 6 bases; unmatched junction nucleotides: 9. The CDR3 spans 15 residues. DNA for the CDR3: TGTGCCAGCAATTCTTTGCGGGGGGGCGCCGGGGAGCTGTTTTTT. It is translated as CASNSLRGGAGELFF.

The chain joins TRBV2 to TRBJ2-1, with D perhaps matching TRBD1 or TRBD2 (6 bases each). Germline CDR1 SNHLY, CDR2 FYNNEI. V dropped 3 bases and J dropped 0 bases, with 21 bases sitting between them. The CDR3 is 19 residues long. The CDR3 sequence: CASSESGALAGTSYNEQFF. The DNA of the CDR3 is TGTGCCAGCAGTGAGTCAGGGGCTCTTGCGGGGACCTCCTACAATGAGCAGTTCTTC.

This chain joins TRBV11-2 and TRBJ1-2; no firm D call. The CDR3 is made up of 13 amino acids. Germline loops: CDR1 SGHAT, CDR2 FQNNGV. V dropped 0 bases and J dropped 3 bases, with 5 bases sitting between them. CDR3: CASSLDPYYGYTF. The CDR3 region has the DNA TGTGCCAGCAGCTTAGATCCCTACTATGGCTACACCTTC. The whole variable domain, filled in from reference TRBV11-2 and TRBJ1-2, reads EAGVAQSPRYKIIEKRQSVAFWCNPISGHATLYWYQQILGQGPKLLIQFQNNGVVDDSQLPKDRFSAERLKGVDSTLKIQPAKLEDSAVYLCASSLDPYYGYTFGSGTRLTVV.

The rearrangement links TRBV2 to TRBJ2-1; 8 bases are shared with TRBD1. Germline assignment: CDR1 SNHLY and CDR2 FYNNEI. The V and J ends lost 6 bases and 5 bases, in that order; junction bases with no gene match: 9. CDR3 length equals 15 residues. CDR3 in amino acids: CASSYGQGPNNEQFF. DNA for the CDR3: TGTGCCAGCAGCTACGGACAGGGACCTAACAATGAGCAGTTCTTC.

This clone appeared once. The rearrangement joins TRBV4-1 to TRBJ1-4; D is ambiguous. There are 16 residues in the CDR3. Trimming removed 1 base from V and 2 bases from J, with 11 bases in between. CDR1 MGHRA and CDR2 YSYEKL come from the germline V gene. CDR3 DNA sequence: TGCGCCAGCAGCCAAGGGGCGCCCCCCACTAATGAAAAACTGTTTTTT. Protein product: CASSQGAPPTNEKLFF.

In DNA form, the CDR3 reads TGTGCCAGCAGCAATTTGGGACAGCCTTCGTCAGATACGCAGTATTTT. Translation: CASSNLGQPSSDTQYF. The chain recombines TRBV7-6 with TRBJ2-3; TRBD1 aligns across 7 bases. The CDR3 totals 16 residues. Germline values: CDR1 SGHVS, CDR2 FNYEAQ. The J segment lost 4 bases and the V segment lost 5 bases, leaving 12 bases of the junction unmatched.

The sample holds one count of this clone. This chain joins TRBV2 and TRBJ2-7; D ambiguous. The CDR3 runs 11 residues. CDR1 and CDR2 from the germline V gene are SNHLY and FYNNEI. V gave up 7 bases and J gave up 0 bases, with 4 bases separating them. The CDR3 spells CASTNSYEQYF. As DNA, the CDR3 is TGTGCCAGCACCAACTCCTACGAGCAGTACTTC.

The V and J genes are TRBV29-1 and TRBJ1-4, with 8 positions matching TRBD1. The CDR3 has 15 residues. In germline, CDR1 is SQVTM, CDR2 ANQGSEA. Germline trimming cut 0 bases from V and 8 bases from J; bases unmatched to any gene: 8. Written as DNA, the CDR3 is TGCAGCGTTGAAGATCACGGCGGACAGGGAGAAAAACTGTTTTTT. Protein: CSVEDHGGQGEKLFF.

This chain connects TRBV15 to TRBJ2-7; 10 nucleotides line up with TRBD1. Germline CDR1 LNHNV, CDR2 YYDKDF (reference sequence). The CDR3 extends over 13 amino acids. Unmatched junction bases numbered 4, after V lost 8 bases and J lost 3 bases. This CDR3 reads CATQGTGDYEQYF. CDR3 DNA: TGTGCCACCCAGGGGACAGGGGACTACGAGCAGTACTTC.

V is TRBV30 and J is TRBJ1-6; the match to TRBD1 covers 7 bases. Per the germline V gene, CDR1 is GTSNPN and CDR2 is SVGIG (reference sequence). The CDR3 contains 13 residues. Trimming at V came to 5 bases and at J to 5 bases, leaving 3 bases not matched to a gene. The CDR3 DNA follows: TGTGCCTGGCAGGGGGTAGATAATTCACCCCTCCACTTT. Its translation is CAWQGVDNSPLHF.

The rearrangement links TRBV7-9 to TRBJ1-4, with 9 bases that match TRBD1. Germline CDR1 is SEHNR and CDR2 is FQNEAQ (reference sequence). The CDR3 covers 16 residues. The J segment lost 7 bases and the V segment lost 5 bases, leaving 11 bases of the junction unmatched. CDR3 protein: CASSPPSGTGSEKLFF. In DNA, the CDR3 is TGTGCCAGCAGCCCCCCCTCGGGGACAGGGAGTGAAAAACTGTTTTTT.